Listed below are T cell receptor beta chains from one sample, sequenced in a study of blood T cell repertoires in COVID-19. Profiled with immunoSEQ multiplex PCR; TCRdb holds only in-frame clones, not every one. The repertoire holds a few hundred thousand clones, with about nine tenths as singletons. Source material: peripheral blood. The receptors shown here come from a young woman with active or convalescent COVID-19. CDR3s include the opening cysteine and the closing phenylalanine or tryptophan. Fields, in order: J gene, CDR3 length, D gene, clone size, V gene, CDR3 protein, CDR3 DNA. D genes are given only for firm matches. Only some rows state a clone size, as once, few, many or a class for expanded clones.

j_gene: TRBJ2-5; len: 14; d_gene: TRBD1; abundance: -; v_gene: TRBV5-4; CDR3aa: CASSPGGSRKTQYF; CDR3nt: TGTGCCAGCTCCCCAGGGGGCTCGCGGAAGACCCAGTACTTC
j_gene: TRBJ2-7; len: 15; d_gene: TRBD1; abundance: -; v_gene: TRBV4-3; CDR3aa: CASSQQTGGSREQYF; CDR3nt: TGCGCCAGCAGCCAACAGACAGGGGGCTCGAGAGAGCAGTACTTC
j_gene: TRBJ1-1; len: 12; d_gene: -; abundance: once; v_gene: TRBV29-1; CDR3aa: CSVQGRNTEAFF; CDR3nt: TGCAGCGTACAGGGAAGGAACACTGAAGCTTTCTTT
j_gene: TRBJ1-6; len: 16; d_gene: TRBD1; abundance: -; v_gene: TRBV7-9; CDR3aa: CATLPGTGFSNSPLHF; CDR3nt: TGTGCCACGCTTCCCGGGACAGGTTTTTCTAATTCACCCCTCCACTTT
j_gene: TRBJ2-7; len: 15; d_gene: TRBD1; abundance: -; v_gene: TRBV24-1; CDR3aa: CATSDSRQGAYEQYF; CDR3nt: TGTGCCACCAGTGATTCCCGGCAGGGGGCCTACGAGCAGTACTTC
j_gene: TRBJ2-5; len: 15; d_gene: -; abundance: -; v_gene: TRBV27; CDR3aa: CASSLRGLHQETQYF; CDR3nt: TGTGCCAGCAGTTTAAGAGGGCTCCACCAAGAGACCCAGTACTTC
j_gene: TRBJ1-2; len: 15; d_gene: TRBD1; abundance: -; v_gene: TRBV4-3; CDR3aa: CASSQDQRTGDRYTF; CDR3nt: TGCGCCAGCAGCCAAGATCAGAGGACAGGGGATCGCTACACCTTC
j_gene: TRBJ2-7; len: 16; d_gene: TRBD2; abundance: -; v_gene: TRBV15; CDR3aa: CATSREAGALPYEQYF; CDR3nt: TGTGCCACCAGCAGAGAGGCGGGAGCCTTACCCTACGAGCAGTACTTC
j_gene: TRBJ2-7; len: 14; d_gene: -; abundance: -; v_gene: TRBV2; CDR3aa: CASRRIQGSYEQYF; CDR3nt: TGTGCCAGCAGGAGGATCCAGGGTAGCTACGAGCAGTACTTC
j_gene: TRBJ1-1; len: 14; d_gene: -; abundance: -; v_gene: TRBV19; CDR3aa: CASRTTDRNTEAFF; CDR3nt: TGTGCCAGTAGAACGACAGACCGGAACACTGAAGCTTTCTTT
j_gene: TRBJ2-7; len: 17; d_gene: TRBD2; abundance: -; v_gene: TRBV5-4; CDR3aa: CASSHNLLAGSSYEQYF; CDR3nt: TGTGCCAGCAGCCATAACCTTCTAGCGGGGTCCTCCTACGAGCAGTACTTC
j_gene: TRBJ2-1; len: 13; d_gene: -; abundance: -; v_gene: TRBV2; CDR3aa: CASSEWGSNEQFF; CDR3nt: TGTGCCAGCAGTGAATGGGGCAGTAATGAGCAGTTCTTC
j_gene: TRBJ1-6; len: 14; d_gene: TRBD1; abundance: -; v_gene: TRBV6-1; CDR3aa: CASSERQGLSPLHF; CDR3nt: TGTGCCAGCAGTGAGCGACAGGGTCTTTCACCCCTCCACTTT